This entry lists 5 T cell receptor beta chains sequenced from one sample in a study of PD-L1 blockade in urothelial cancer. TCRdb keeps only in-frame clones here, not all; method: immunoSEQ multiplex PCR. Here the sample spans some 60,000 clones, around 84% being singletons. Here the sequenced sample was PBMCs, taken around atezolizumab (anti-PD-L1) treatment. The receptors here all came from a man aged 45-65 years with urothelial cancer.

This chain joins TRBV6-6 and TRBJ1-6; D is uncertain. V lost 6 bases to trimming and J lost 10 bases, with 16 bases between them. Per germline, CDR1 MNHNY and CDR2 SVGAGI (reference sequence). This CDR3 spans 14 amino acids. CDR3 loop: CASSPGGAGSPLHF. CDR3 sequence (DNA): TGTGCCAGCAGCCCCGGAGGCGCGGGCTCACCCCTCCACTTT.

V gene TRBV28 combines with J gene TRBJ2-3; TRBD2 matches at 9 bases. This CDR3 comprises 14 residues. The germline CDR1 and CDR2 sequences are MDHEN and SYDVKM. V shed 6 bases and J 1 base; nucleotides not matched to a gene: 2. Here the CDR3 reads CASRGGRGTDTQYF. DNA of the CDR3: TGTGCCAGCAGAGGCGGGAGGGGCACAGATACGCAGTATTTT.

The chain has TRBV7-2 and TRBJ1-6, with D possibly being TRBD1 (5 bases). This CDR3 has 14 amino acids. Looked up from germline, CDR1 is SGHTA and CDR2 is FQGNSA. The V and J ends lost 3 bases and 7 bases respectively, with 10 bases between them. The CDR3 coding sequence is TGTGCCAGCAGCTTCCAGGGCCTGAATTCACCCCTCCACTTT. Translated, it gives CASSFQGLNSPLHF.

J is TRBJ1-1 and V is TRBV5-6; the D gene is possibly TRBD1 (6 bases). V was shortened by 0 bases and J by 3 bases, with 12 bases between the two germline ends. There are 15 residues in the CDR3. Germline V gene data show CDR1 as SGHDT and CDR2 as YYEEEE. CDR3 amino acids: CASSLGRGIYTEAFF. The CDR3 DNA is TGTGCCAGCAGCTTGGGTAGGGGGATATACACTGAAGCTTTCTTT.

The CDR3 is CASSLAGGEAQHF. The CDR3 bases are TGTGCCAGCAGCTTAGCGGGGGGGGAGGCCCAGCATTTT. The rearrangement links TRBV7-2 to TRBJ1-5, with D perhaps matching TRBD1 (5 bases). Germline-derived CDR1 and CDR2 are SGHTA and FQGNSA. Deletions cut 0 bases from V and 11 bases from J, with 11 bases between. CDR3 size: 13 residues.